A selection of T cell receptor beta chains follows, all from one sample in a study of cytomegalovirus exposure and HLA in healthy donors. Using immunoSEQ multiplex PCR, the repertoire was profiled, and TCRdb retains in-frame clones only, with some absent. This sample has some 110,000 clones, with 75% to 85% found just once. Sequencing input: PBMCs. The source of these receptors is a man aged 18 to 29 in good health and CMV-seronegative. Each CDR3 is given with its conserved first and last residue. The order of the fields is CDR3 DNA, CDR3 protein, J gene, D gene, CDR3 length, V gene, clone size. A D gene is named only where the DNA matches it firmly. Clone size is not always given. Where it is, it says once, few, many or a class for expanded clones.

CDR3nt: TGTGCCAGCAGTCTCCCGACACGCAATCAGCCCCAGCATTTT
CDR3aa: CASSLPTRNQPQHF
j_gene: TRBJ1-5
d_gene: NA
len: 14
v_gene: TRBV28
abundance: NA

CDR3nt: TGTGCCAGCAAACCCTTGGACAGGGCGGCTTTCTTT
CDR3aa: CASKPLDRAAFF
j_gene: TRBJ1-1
d_gene: TRBD1
len: 12
v_gene: TRBV28
abundance: NA

CDR3nt: TGTGCCAGCAGCCCTCGGGACAGGGGCTACGAGCAGTACTTC
CDR3aa: CASSPRDRGYEQYF
j_gene: TRBJ2-7
d_gene: TRBD1
len: 14
v_gene: TRBV5-6
abundance: few

CDR3nt: TGCGCCAGCAGCCGGAATGGAGCGGGAAACTACAATGAGCAGTTCTTC
CDR3aa: CASSRNGAGNYNEQFF
j_gene: TRBJ2-1
d_gene: TRBD2
len: 16
v_gene: TRBV4-3
abundance: NA

CDR3nt: TGTGCCAGCAGCTTAATAGGAACAGGGGGAAAGGAGACCCAGTACTTC
CDR3aa: CASSLIGTGGKETQYF
j_gene: TRBJ2-5
d_gene: TRBD1
len: 16
v_gene: TRBV7-9
abundance: NA

CDR3nt: TGTGCCAGCAGCTTAGGACAGGGGGTATATGGCTACACCTTC
CDR3aa: CASSLGQGVYGYTF
j_gene: TRBJ1-2
d_gene: TRBD1
len: 14
v_gene: TRBV7-9
abundance: NA

CDR3nt: TGTGCCACCAGCAGAGATGGGGGCAGCCAAGAGACCCAGTACTTC
CDR3aa: CATSRDGGSQETQYF
j_gene: TRBJ2-5
d_gene: NA
len: 15
v_gene: TRBV15
abundance: NA

CDR3nt: TGCGCCAGCAGCCAATCCCCCATAAATCGGAGAGCCTACGAGCAGTACTTC
CDR3aa: CASSQSPINRRAYEQYF
j_gene: TRBJ2-7
d_gene: NA
len: 17
v_gene: TRBV4-1
abundance: NA

CDR3nt: TGTGCCAGCAATGACAGGGTAGATCAGCCCCAGCATTTT
CDR3aa: CASNDRVDQPQHF
j_gene: TRBJ1-5
d_gene: TRBD1
len: 13
v_gene: TRBV6-6
abundance: few

CDR3nt: TGTGCCAGCAGCCAAGATCTGGGAGAGGGTCTTGATGGCTATGGCTACACCTTC
CDR3aa: CASSQDLGEGLDGYGYTF
j_gene: TRBJ1-2
d_gene: NA
len: 18
v_gene: TRBV4-2
abundance: NA

CDR3nt: TGTGCCAGCAGCTTAGAACCCGGGTTCATGAACACTGAAGCTTTCTTT
CDR3aa: CASSLEPGFMNTEAFF
j_gene: TRBJ1-1
d_gene: NA
len: 16
v_gene: TRBV7-2
abundance: NA

CDR3nt: TGCGCCAGCAGCCAAGATGAGCGGGGGCCCTACGAGCAGTACTTC
CDR3aa: CASSQDERGPYEQYF
j_gene: TRBJ2-7
d_gene: TRBD2
len: 15
v_gene: TRBV4-3
abundance: NA

CDR3nt: TGCGCCAGCAGCCAAGAGGGAAAAGGACTATCCTTTAATGAGCAGTTCTTC
CDR3aa: CASSQEGKGLSFNEQFF
j_gene: TRBJ2-1
d_gene: NA
len: 17
v_gene: TRBV4-1
abundance: NA

CDR3nt: TGCGCCAGCAGTCGGGACAGGGAGAGCTCCTACGAGCAGTACTTC
CDR3aa: CASSRDRESSYEQYF
j_gene: TRBJ2-7
d_gene: TRBD1
len: 15
v_gene: TRBV23-1
abundance: NA

CDR3nt: TGTGCCAGCAGCACAGGGGGCGGAAACACCATATATTTT
CDR3aa: CASSTGGGNTIYF
j_gene: TRBJ1-3
d_gene: TRBD1
len: 13
v_gene: TRBV9
abundance: NA

CDR3nt: TGTGCCAGCAGTGCAGGAGGGGGCCAAGGTTCACCCCTCCACTTT
CDR3aa: CASSAGGGQGSPLHF
j_gene: TRBJ1-6
d_gene: TRBD1
len: 15
v_gene: TRBV25-1
abundance: NA

CDR3nt: TGTGCCAGCAGCGTATCGTACGGGGGGGGTTATAGGGAGACCCAGTACTTC
CDR3aa: CASSVSYGGGYRETQYF
j_gene: TRBJ2-5
d_gene: TRBD2
len: 17
v_gene: TRBV9
abundance: NA

CDR3nt: TGTGCCAGCTCACCCCAACAGGGGAGCACTGAAGCTTTCTTT
CDR3aa: CASSPQQGSTEAFF
j_gene: TRBJ1-1
d_gene: TRBD1
len: 14
v_gene: TRBV18
abundance: NA

CDR3nt: TGTGCCAGCAGCGCGAGAAGGGGGATATCCTACGAGCAGTACTTC
CDR3aa: CASSARRGISYEQYF
j_gene: TRBJ2-7
d_gene: NA
len: 15
v_gene: TRBV7-2
abundance: NA

CDR3nt: TGTGCCAGCAGCTGGGGGGGCCTTACTAGCGGGAGTACGTCCCTATATGAGCAGTTCTTC
CDR3aa: CASSWGGLTSGSTSLYEQFF
j_gene: TRBJ2-1
d_gene: TRBD2
len: 20
v_gene: TRBV11-3
abundance: NA

CDR3nt: TGCAGCGTCCTTGGTTCGGAGATCAAGCAGTACTTC
CDR3aa: CSVLGSEIKQYF
j_gene: TRBJ2-7
d_gene: NA
len: 12
v_gene: TRBV29-1
abundance: once

CDR3nt: TGTGCCAGTAGTTTGAACCCCAGGGAGACCCAGTACTTC
CDR3aa: CASSLNPRETQYF
j_gene: TRBJ2-5
d_gene: NA
len: 13
v_gene: TRBV19
abundance: NA

CDR3nt: TGTGCCAGTAGTCGACGACTAGCGGGAGCCCATGAGCAGTTCTTC
CDR3aa: CASSRRLAGAHEQFF
j_gene: TRBJ2-1
d_gene: TRBD2
len: 15
v_gene: TRBV19
abundance: NA

CDR3nt: TGTGCCAGCAGCCCCCGGGACAGGGCCCGCAATCAGCCCCAGCATTTT
CDR3aa: CASSPRDRARNQPQHF
j_gene: TRBJ1-5
d_gene: TRBD1
len: 16
v_gene: TRBV28
abundance: few

CDR3nt: TGTGCCAGCAGCCTATTGACTAGCGGAGAGCAGACAGATACGCAGTATTTT
CDR3aa: CASSLLTSGEQTDTQYF
j_gene: TRBJ2-3
d_gene: TRBD2
len: 17
v_gene: TRBV5-6
abundance: NA

CDR3nt: TGTGCCAGCAGCCCCGGAAGGAGCTCCTACAATGAGCAGTTCTTC
CDR3aa: CASSPGRSSYNEQFF
j_gene: TRBJ2-1
d_gene: NA
len: 15
v_gene: TRBV7-9
abundance: NA

CDR3nt: TGTGCCAGCAGTTTTGGACTAACCTACGAGCAGTACTTC
CDR3aa: CASSFGLTYEQYF
j_gene: TRBJ2-7
d_gene: NA
len: 13
v_gene: TRBV27
abundance: NA

CDR3nt: TGTGCCAGCACCATCGCAGGGTGGAATGAAGCTTTCTTT
CDR3aa: CASTIAGWNEAFF
j_gene: TRBJ1-1
d_gene: NA
len: 13
v_gene: TRBV28
abundance: once

CDR3nt: TGTGCCAGCAGCTTGCGGAGTAGCTCCTACAATGAGCAGTTCTTC
CDR3aa: CASSLRSSSYNEQFF
j_gene: TRBJ2-1
d_gene: NA
len: 15
v_gene: TRBV5-6
abundance: NA

CDR3nt: TGTGCCAGCACCGTCGGAGGGCTAGCGGGGTCCCCATACAATGAGCAGTTCTTC
CDR3aa: CASTVGGLAGSPYNEQFF
j_gene: TRBJ2-1
d_gene: TRBD2
len: 18
v_gene: TRBV11-3
abundance: NA

CDR3nt: TGTGCCAGCAGTTTATTCGGGGGGTGGGAAGAGACCCAGTACTTC
CDR3aa: CASSLFGGWEETQYF
j_gene: TRBJ2-5
d_gene: TRBD2
len: 15
v_gene: TRBV27
abundance: few

CDR3nt: TGTGCCAGCAGTACGCGGGGAGAGACCCAGTACTTC
CDR3aa: CASSTRGETQYF
j_gene: TRBJ2-5
d_gene: NA
len: 12
v_gene: TRBV6-1
abundance: NA

CDR3nt: TGTGCCAGCGGGAAGACAGGGCCCAATCAGCCCCAGCATTTT
CDR3aa: CASGKTGPNQPQHF
j_gene: TRBJ1-5
d_gene: TRBD1
len: 14
v_gene: TRBV27
abundance: NA